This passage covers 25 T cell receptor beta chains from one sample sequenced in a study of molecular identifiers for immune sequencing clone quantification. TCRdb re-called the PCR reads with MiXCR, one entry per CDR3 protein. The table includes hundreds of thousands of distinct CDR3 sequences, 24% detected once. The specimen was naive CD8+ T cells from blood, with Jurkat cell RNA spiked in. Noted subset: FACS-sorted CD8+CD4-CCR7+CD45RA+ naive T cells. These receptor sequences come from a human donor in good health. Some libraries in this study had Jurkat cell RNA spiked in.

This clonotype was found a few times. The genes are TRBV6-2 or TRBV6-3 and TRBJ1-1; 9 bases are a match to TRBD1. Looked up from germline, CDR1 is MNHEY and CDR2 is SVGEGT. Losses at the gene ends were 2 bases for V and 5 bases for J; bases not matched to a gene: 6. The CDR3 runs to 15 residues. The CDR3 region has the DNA TGTGCCAGCAGTTACCATTGGACAGGGGAGACTGAAGCTTTCTTT. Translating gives CASSYHWTGETEAFF.

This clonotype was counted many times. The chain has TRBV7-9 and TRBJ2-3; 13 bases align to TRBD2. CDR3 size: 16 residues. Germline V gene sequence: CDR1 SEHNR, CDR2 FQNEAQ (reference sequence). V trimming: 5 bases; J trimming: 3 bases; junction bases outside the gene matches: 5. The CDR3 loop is CASSPTSGGSTDTQYF. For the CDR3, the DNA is TGTGCCAGCAGCCCGACTAGCGGGGGGAGTACAGATACGCAGTATTTT.

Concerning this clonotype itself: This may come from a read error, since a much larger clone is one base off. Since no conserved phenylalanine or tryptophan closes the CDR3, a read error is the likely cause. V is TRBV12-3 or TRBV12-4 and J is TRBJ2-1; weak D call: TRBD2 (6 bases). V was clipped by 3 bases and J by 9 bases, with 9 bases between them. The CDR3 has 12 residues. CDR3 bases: TGTGCCAGCAGTTTGGGCGGGATTGAGCAGTTCTCC. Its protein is CASSLGGIEQFS.

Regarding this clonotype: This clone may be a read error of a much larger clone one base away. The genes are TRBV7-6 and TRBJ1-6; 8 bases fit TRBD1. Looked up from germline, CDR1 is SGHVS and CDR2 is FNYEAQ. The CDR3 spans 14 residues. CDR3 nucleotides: TGTGCCAGCAGCCGGGACAGGTTTAATTCACCCCACCACTTT. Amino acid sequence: CASSRDRFNSPHHF.

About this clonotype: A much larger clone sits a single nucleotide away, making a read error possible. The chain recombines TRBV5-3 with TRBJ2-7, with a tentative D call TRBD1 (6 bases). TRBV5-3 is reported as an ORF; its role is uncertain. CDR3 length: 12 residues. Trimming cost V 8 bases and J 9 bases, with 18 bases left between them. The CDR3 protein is CASSLGQHGQYF. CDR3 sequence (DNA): TGTGCCAGCAGCCTCGGACAGCACGGGCAGTACTTC.

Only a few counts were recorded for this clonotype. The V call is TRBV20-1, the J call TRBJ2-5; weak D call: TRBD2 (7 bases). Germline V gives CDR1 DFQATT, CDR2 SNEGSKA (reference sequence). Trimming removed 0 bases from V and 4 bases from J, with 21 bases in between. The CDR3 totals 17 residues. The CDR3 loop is CSAREIVAGARSETQYF. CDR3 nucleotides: TGCAGTGCTAGAGAGATTGTGGCGGGGGCCCGGTCAGAGACCCAGTACTTC.

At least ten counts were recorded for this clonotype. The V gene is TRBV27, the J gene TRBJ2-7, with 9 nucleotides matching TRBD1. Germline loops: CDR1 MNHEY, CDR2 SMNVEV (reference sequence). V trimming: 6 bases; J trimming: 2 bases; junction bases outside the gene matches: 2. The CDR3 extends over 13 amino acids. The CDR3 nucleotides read TGTGCCAGCAGCTGGGACAGGGCCTACGAGCAGTACTTC. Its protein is CASSWDRAYEQYF.

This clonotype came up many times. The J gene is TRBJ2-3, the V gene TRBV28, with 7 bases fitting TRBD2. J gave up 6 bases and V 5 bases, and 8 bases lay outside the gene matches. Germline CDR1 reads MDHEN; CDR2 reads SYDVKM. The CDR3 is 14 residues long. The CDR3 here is CASSRAGDLDTQYF. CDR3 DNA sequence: TGTGCCAGCAGTCGTGCGGGAGATTTGGATACGCAGTATTTT.

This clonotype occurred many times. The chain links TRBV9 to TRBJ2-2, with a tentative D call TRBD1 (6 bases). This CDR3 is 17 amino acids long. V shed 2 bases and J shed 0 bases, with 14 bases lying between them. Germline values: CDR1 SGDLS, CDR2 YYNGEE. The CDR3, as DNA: TGTGCCAGCAGCGTCGAAATGACAGGCCCGAACACCGGGGAGCTGTTTTTT. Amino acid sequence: CASSVEMTGPNTGELFF.

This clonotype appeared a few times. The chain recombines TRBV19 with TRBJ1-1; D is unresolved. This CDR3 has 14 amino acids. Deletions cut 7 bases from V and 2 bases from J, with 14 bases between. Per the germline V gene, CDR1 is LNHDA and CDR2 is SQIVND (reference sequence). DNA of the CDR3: TGTGCCAGTACCCTGGGAACAGCCAACACTGAAGCTTTCTTT. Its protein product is CASTLGTANTEAFF.

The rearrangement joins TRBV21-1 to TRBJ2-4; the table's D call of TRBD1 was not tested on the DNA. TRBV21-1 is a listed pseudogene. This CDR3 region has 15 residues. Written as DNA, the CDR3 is TGTGCCAGCAGCAAAGTCGGCCGTCCGGGGAATATTCAGTACTTC. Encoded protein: CASSKVGRPGNIQYF.

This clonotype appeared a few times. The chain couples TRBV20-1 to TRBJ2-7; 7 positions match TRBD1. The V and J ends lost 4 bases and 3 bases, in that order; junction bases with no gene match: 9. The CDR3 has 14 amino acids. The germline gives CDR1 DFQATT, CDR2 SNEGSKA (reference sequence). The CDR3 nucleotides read TGCAGTGCTAAGGAACAGGGGACCTTCTACGAGCAGTACTTC. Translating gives CSAKEQGTFYEQYF.

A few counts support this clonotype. This CDR3 reads CASSAQGTNTEAFF. The CDR3 coding sequence is TGTGCCAGCAGTGCACAGGGGACGAACACTGAAGCTTTCTTT. This sequence joins TRBV2 and TRBJ1-1, with 7 positions matching TRBD1. This CDR3 is built from 14 residues. V trimming: 4 bases; J trimming: 1 base; junction bases outside the gene matches: 3. CDR1 is SNHLY, CDR2 FYNNEI, per germline.

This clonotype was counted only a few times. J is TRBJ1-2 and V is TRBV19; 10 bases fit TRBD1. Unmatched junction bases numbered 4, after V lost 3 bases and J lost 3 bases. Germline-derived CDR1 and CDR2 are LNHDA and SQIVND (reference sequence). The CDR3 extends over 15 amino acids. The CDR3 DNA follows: TGTGCCAGTAGTATCGCGACAGGGGGCGACTATGGCTACACCTTC. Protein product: CASSIATGGDYGYTF.

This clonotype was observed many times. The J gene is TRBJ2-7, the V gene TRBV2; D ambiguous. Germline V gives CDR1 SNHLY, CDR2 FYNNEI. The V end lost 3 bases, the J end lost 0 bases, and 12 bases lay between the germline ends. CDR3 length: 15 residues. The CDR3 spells CASSEPPGSSYEQYF. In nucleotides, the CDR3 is TGTGCCAGCAGTGAGCCCCCGGGCAGCTCCTACGAGCAGTACTTC.

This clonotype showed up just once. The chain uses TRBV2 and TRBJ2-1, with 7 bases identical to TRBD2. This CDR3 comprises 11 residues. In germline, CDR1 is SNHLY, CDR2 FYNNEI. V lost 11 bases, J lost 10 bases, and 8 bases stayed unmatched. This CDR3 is CASRRGGEQFF. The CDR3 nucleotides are TGTGCCTCCCGGAGGGGAGGGGAGCAGTTCTTC.

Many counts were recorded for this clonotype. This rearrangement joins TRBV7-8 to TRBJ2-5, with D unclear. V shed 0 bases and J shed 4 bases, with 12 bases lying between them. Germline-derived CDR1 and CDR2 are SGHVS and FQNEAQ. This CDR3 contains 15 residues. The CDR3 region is CASSLAPLGLETQYF. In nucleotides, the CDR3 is TGTGCCAGCAGCTTAGCGCCCCTGGGTTTAGAGACCCAGTACTTC.

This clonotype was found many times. The CDR3 nucleotides read TGTGCCAGCAGCTATGTCCTAGAGCAGTACTTC. Its translation is CASSYVLEQYF. The rearrangement uses TRBV25-1 and TRBJ2-7; D not resolved. This CDR3 is built from 11 residues. The V end lost 6 bases, the J end lost 7 bases, and 10 bases lay between the germline ends. The germline gives CDR1 MGHDK, CDR2 SYGVNS.

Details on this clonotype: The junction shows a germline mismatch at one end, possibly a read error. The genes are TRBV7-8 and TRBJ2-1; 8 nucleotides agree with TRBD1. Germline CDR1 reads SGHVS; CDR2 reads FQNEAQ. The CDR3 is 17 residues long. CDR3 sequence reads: CASSPRVGRGHASEQSF. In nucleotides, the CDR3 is TGTGCCAGCAGCCCACGCGTCGGCAGGGGGCATGCGAGTGAGCAGTCCTTC.

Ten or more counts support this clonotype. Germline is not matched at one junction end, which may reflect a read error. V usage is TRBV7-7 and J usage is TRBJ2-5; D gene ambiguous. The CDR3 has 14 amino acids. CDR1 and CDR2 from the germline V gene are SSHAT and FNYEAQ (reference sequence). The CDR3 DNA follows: TGTGCTAGCAGCGAAGGACGGTTCCAAGAGACCCAGTACTTC. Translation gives CASSEGRFQETQYF.

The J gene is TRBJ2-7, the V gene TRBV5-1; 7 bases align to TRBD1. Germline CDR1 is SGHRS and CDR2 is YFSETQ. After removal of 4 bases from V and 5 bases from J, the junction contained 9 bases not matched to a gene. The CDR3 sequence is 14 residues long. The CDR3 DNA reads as TGCGCCAGCAGCCGGAACGGACAGGCAAACGAGCAGTACTTC. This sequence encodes CASSRNGQANEQYF.

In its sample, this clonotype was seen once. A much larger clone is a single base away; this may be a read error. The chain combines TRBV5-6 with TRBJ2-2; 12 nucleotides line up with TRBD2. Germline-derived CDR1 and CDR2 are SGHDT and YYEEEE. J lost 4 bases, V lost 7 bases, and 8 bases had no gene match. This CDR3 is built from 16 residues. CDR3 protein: CASLRLTSGGTGELFF. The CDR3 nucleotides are TGTGCCAGCCTCAGGTTGACTAGCGGGGGCACCGGGGAGCTGTTTTTT.

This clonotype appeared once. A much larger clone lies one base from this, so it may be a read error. The chain's CDR3 is CASSQSTGPNRQETQYF. The CDR3 coding sequence is TGCGCCAGCAGCCAATCGACAGGCCCTAATCGACAAGAGACCCAGTACTTC. The chain carries TRBV4-1 and TRBJ2-5, with a tentative D call TRBD1 (6 bases). Germline V lookup: CDR1 MGHRA, CDR2 YSYEKL. The CDR3 is 17 amino acids. The germline V and J ends were trimmed by 2 bases and 2 bases, with 18 bases remaining between them.

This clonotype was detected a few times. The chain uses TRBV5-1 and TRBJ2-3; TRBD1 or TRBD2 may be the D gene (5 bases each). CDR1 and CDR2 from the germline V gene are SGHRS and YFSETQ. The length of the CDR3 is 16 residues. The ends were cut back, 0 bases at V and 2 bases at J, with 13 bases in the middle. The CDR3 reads CASSLDYRDVTDTQYF. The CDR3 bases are TGCGCCAGCAGCTTGGATTATAGGGACGTCACAGATACGCAGTATTTT.

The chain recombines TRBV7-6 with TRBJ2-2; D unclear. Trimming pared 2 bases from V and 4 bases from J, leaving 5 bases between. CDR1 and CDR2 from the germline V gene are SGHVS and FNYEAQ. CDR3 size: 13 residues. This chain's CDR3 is CASSLSSTGELFF. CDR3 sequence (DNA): TGTGCCAGCAGCTTAAGCTCCACCGGGGAGCTGTTTTTT.